These 10 T cell receptor beta chains originate from one sample sequenced in a study of cytomegalovirus exposure and HLA in healthy donors. Both 60 Vbeta primers and 13 Jbeta primers went into the PCR. TCRdb's copy holds only in-frame clones and misses some; the assay was immunoSEQ multiplex PCR. The profile shows 130,000 to 150,000 clones, about three quarters of them singletons. The sample consisted of PBMCs. Receptors were obtained from a woman aged 25 to 45 in good health and CMV-seronegative.

The chain has TRBV4-2 and TRBJ1-4; no clear D. Germline loops: CDR1 LGHNA, CDR2 YNFKEQ. CDR3 size: 14 residues. V was trimmed by 0 bases and J by 7 bases, leaving 9 bases between them. The CDR3 loop is CASSQDNRGEKLFF. The CDR3 DNA is TGTGCCAGCAGCCAAGATAACCGGGGTGAAAAACTGTTTTTT.

V and J are TRBV5-6 and TRBJ2-1; D remains unclear. The V and J ends lost 10 bases and 0 bases respectively, with 11 bases between them. Germline CDR1 is SGHDT and CDR2 is YYEEEE. There are 13 residues in the CDR3. The CDR3: CASSRFSYNEQFF. Written as DNA, the CDR3 is TGTGCCTCTTCCCGTTTCTCCTACAATGAGCAGTTCTTC.

For the CDR3, the DNA is TGTGCCAGCAGTGCTACCGGAAGCGGGGGCGCAAGCTCCTACGAGCAGTACTTC. It translates to CASSATGSGGASSYEQYF. The chain couples TRBV2 to TRBJ2-7, with 8 bases identical to TRBD2. The CDR3 length is 18 residues. V trimming: 4 bases; J trimming: 0 bases; junction bases outside the gene matches: 14. Germline CDR1 and CDR2: SNHLY and FYNNEI.

This clone was seen a handful of times. This chain joins TRBV2 and TRBJ2-3; D is ambiguous. V lost 7 bases to trimming and J lost 1 base, with 12 bases between them. Per the germline V gene, CDR1 is SNHLY and CDR2 is FYNNEI. The CDR3 runs to 14 residues. The CDR3 DNA reads TGTGCCAGCACTCGCCCGGCGGGCACAGATACGCAGTATTTT. Protein product: CASTRPAGTDTQYF.

The chain uses TRBV4-3 and TRBJ1-1, with 8 positions matching TRBD1. The ends lost 8 bases at V and 3 bases at J; junction bases unmatched: 5. Germline values: CDR1 LGHNA, CDR2 YSLEER. The CDR3 runs to 13 residues. The CDR3 loop reads CASGRTGYTEAFF. CDR3 DNA: TGCGCCAGCGGACGGACAGGGTACACTGAAGCTTTCTTT.

V and J are TRBV28 and TRBJ1-3; no clear D. V lost 3 bases to trimming and J lost 2 bases, with 5 bases between them. Germline V CDR1 and CDR2: MDHEN, SYDVKM. The CDR3 is made up of 13 amino acids. The CDR3 spells CASSFSTGNTIYF. The CDR3 DNA reads TGTGCCAGCAGTTTCAGTACTGGAAACACCATATATTTT.

The chain employs TRBV20-1 and TRBJ2-7; unclear D gene. This CDR3 is 11 amino acids long. Per germline, CDR1 DFQATT and CDR2 SNEGSKA (reference sequence). With 5 bases removed from V and 3 bases from J, the gap between germline ends came to 8 bases. CDR3 DNA: TGCAGTGCTTCTAGGAACTACGAGCAGTACTTC. Translating gives CSASRNYEQYF.

This clone showed up just a few times. The rearrangement uses TRBV9 and TRBJ1-2, with TRBD1 matching over 7 bases. From germline, CDR1 is SGDLS and CDR2 YYNGEE. CDR3 size: 15 residues. Trimming took 3 bases from V and 2 from J; bases not matched to a gene: 7. For the CDR3, the DNA is TGTGCCAGCAGCGAGGGGGCAGTGAGAAACTATGGCTACACCTTC. This gives the protein CASSEGAVRNYGYTF.

This chain joins TRBV4-1 and TRBJ2-7; 7 bases are shared with TRBD1. Germline values: CDR1 MGHRA, CDR2 YSYEKL. This CDR3 region has 15 residues. Germline trimming cut 3 bases from V and 3 bases from J; bases unmatched to any gene: 8. The CDR3: CASSQAGGQVYEQYF. CDR3 in DNA: TGCGCCAGCAGCCAGGCGGGCGGACAGGTCTACGAGCAGTACTTC.

The genes are TRBV6-1 and TRBJ1-5; 8 nucleotides align to TRBD1. CDR3 length equals 15 residues. In germline, CDR1 is MNHNS, CDR2 SASEGT. V shed 6 bases, J shed 6 bases, and the junction held 10 bases outside the gene matches. CDR3 bases: TGTGCCAGCAGGAGGGAGGACAGGGCTGCTCAGCCCCAGCATTTT. Amino acids: CASRREDRAAQPQHF.